This T cell receptor beta chain was found in a study of response to subunit inactivated influenza vaccine listed by TCRdb under 2018. Looking at the study overall: The study used deep quantitative T cell receptor repertoire profiling to track responses to a trivalent subunit inactivated influenza vaccine. The investigation overall reported the following: It was suggested by the authors that each seasonal influenza vaccination may recruit only a limited number of new T cells.

Turning to this clonotype: There is no known antigen for this receptor. No base quality values were provided; no much bigger clone lies one nucleotide off.

Counted from cysteine to phenylalanine, this CDR3 has 15 amino acids. Only CDR3 DNA remains: 45 bases, in frame from the first base. CDR1 MDHEN and CDR2 SYDVKM were looked up in the germline V gene. V is shortened by 2 bases, J by 5 bases, and the region joining them spans 12 bases. The method was RT-PCR. The reads were generated on an Illumina HiSeq 2500. TCRdb applied fastp at Q25 and MiXCR to the public reads, then kept only in-frame beta chains. Rows matching on CDR3 protein sequence are summarized as one entry with the most common DNA and genes. This sample comprises roughly 500,000 distinct CDR3 sequences, roughly 25% of them detected only once. Of the sample, 2.5% to 3% is held by the ten largest clones. These sequences were also reported in another study, on T cells expressing NK-cell markers. As the second paper documents: TCR beta cDNA libraries were made by 5'RACE template switching that added a universal primer site and unique molecular identifiers. Three sorted T-cell subsets (CD3+CD56+NKG2C+, CD3+CD56+NKG2C- and CD3+CD56-NKG2C+) from about 8 donors had their TCR beta-chain repertoires profiled. Of the eight sequenced donors, seven were found to be HCMV-seropositive and one was found to be HCMV-seronegative. In several experiments an anti-gammadeltaTCR antibody was added to restrict sorting to alphabetaTCR-expressing T cells. For over five donors, the dominant CD3+CD56+NKG2C+ clonotypes were among the top 10 CD8+ clonotypes and accounted for roughly 1.0-7.5% of CD8+ T cells. Those dominant clonotypes were again the most abundant among CD3+CD56-NKG2C+ cells in four donors, at about 28.3-65%. It remained unclear whether the expanded NKG2C-expressing T cell clones were specific for HCMV antigens. The eight sequenced donors were randomly selected healthy volunteers, three men and five women. To determine HCMV serostatus, a commercial ELISA kit was used to detect HCMV-specific IgG in serum. Peripheral blood mononuclear cells were isolated from blood by Ficoll density gradient centrifugation. CD4+ and CD8+ T cells were isolated from PBMC by magnetic immunoseparation with Miltenyi isolation kits. cDNA synthesis was primed from the TCR beta constant segment and was followed by two successive PCR amplification steps. Illumina HiSeq 2000/2500, MiSeq or NextSeq was used to sequence libraries as 2 x 150 bp reads. MIGEC handled demultiplexing of the reads and grouping by UMI, while MiTCR was used to assemble and quantify clonotypes. To remove erroneous sequences, TCR cDNA sequences were retained only when supported by two or more reads. The tcR package was used for downstream repertoire analysis, with clonotypes matched between fractions based on CDR3 nucleotide sequence plus V segment. VDJmatch was used to annotate antigen specificity against VDJdb, with one amino acid substitution in CDR3 allowed.

This specimen was CD4+ T cells sorted from PBMCs, taken less than 13 days after vaccination. The sequence derives from a man between 45 and 60 years old who received an inactivated influenza vaccine. Donor details come from another sample of the same person, matched by shared clones. In this chain, TRBV28 is recombined with TRBJ2-2; the D gene is unclear. The encoded CDR3 is CASSLNYRLTGELFF. The sequence in DNA is TGTGCCAGCAGTTTAAACTACAGACTGACCGGGGAGCTGTTTTTT.